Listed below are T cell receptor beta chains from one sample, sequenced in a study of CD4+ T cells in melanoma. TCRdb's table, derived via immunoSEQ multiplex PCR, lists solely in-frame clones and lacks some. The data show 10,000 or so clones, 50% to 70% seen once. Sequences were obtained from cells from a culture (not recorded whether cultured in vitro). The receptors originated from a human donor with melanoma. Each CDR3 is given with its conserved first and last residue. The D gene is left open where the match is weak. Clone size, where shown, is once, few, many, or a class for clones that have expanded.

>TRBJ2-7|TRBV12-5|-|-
TGTGCTAGTGGTTTGGACGGGGTAGTCCGAAGGGAGCAGTACTTC
CASGLDGVVRREQYF
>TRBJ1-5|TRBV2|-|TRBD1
TGTGCCAGCAGTGGGACAGGGGTTGGGCCCCAGCATTTT
CASSGTGVGPQHF
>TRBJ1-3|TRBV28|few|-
TGTGCCAGCAGCCCAGAGGGGGGAGGTGGAAACACCATATATTTT
CASSPEGGGGNTIYF
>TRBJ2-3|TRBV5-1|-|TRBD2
TGCGCCAGCAGCCACGGACTAGCGGGGGGGTTCACAGATACGCAGTATTTT
CASSHGLAGGFTDTQYF
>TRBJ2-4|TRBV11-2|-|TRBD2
TGTGCCAGCAGCAGTACGCGGGGGACAAACATTCAGTACTTC
CASSSTRGTNIQYF
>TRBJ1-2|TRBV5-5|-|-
TGTGCCAGCAGCTTGGGGGCTCCAGGCTACACCTTC
CASSLGAPGYTF
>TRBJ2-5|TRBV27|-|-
TGTGCCAGCAGTTTACGTCCCCGACTAGAGGTCGAGACCCAGTACTTC
CASSLRPRLEVETQYF
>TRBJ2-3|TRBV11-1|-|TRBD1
TGTGCCAGCAGCCTTGACAGGGGTCGGACAGATACGCAGTATTTT
CASSLDRGRTDTQYF
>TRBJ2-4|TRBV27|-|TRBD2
TGTGCCAGCAGTTTATCTAGTGGGGGGGACATTCAGTACTTC
CASSLSSGGDIQYF
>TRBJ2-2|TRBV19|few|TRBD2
TGTGCCAGTATTCGAGCGGGAAGAGCCGGGGAGCTGTTTTTT
CASIRAGRAGELFF
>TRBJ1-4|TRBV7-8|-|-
TGTGCCAGCAGCTTATTCTTCGCGGGGGCCACTAATGAAAAACTGTTTTTT
CASSLFFAGATNEKLFF
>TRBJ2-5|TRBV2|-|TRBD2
TGTGCCAGCACTCAGACTAGCGGCTCCCAAGAGACCCAGTACTTC
CASTQTSGSQETQYF
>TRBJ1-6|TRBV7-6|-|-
TGTACCAGCAGCTCAAAATGGGGGGCCAATTCACCCCTCCACTTT
CTSSSKWGANSPLHF
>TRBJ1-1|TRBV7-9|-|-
TGTGCCAGCAGCCCCCTCGGGGGGAGCGGTGAAGCTTTCTTT
CASSPLGGSGEAFF
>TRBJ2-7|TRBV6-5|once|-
TGTGCCAGCAGTTACAGGGACGGGGGCTACGAGCAGTACTTC
CASSYRDGGYEQYF
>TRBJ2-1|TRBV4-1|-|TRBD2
TGCGCCAGCAGCCAAACTGGACTAGCAATAAATGAGCAGTTCTTC
CASSQTGLAINEQFF
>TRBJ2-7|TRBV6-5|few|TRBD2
TGTGCCAGCAGTTACTCAAGCGGGGTTTCCCCCGAGCAGTACTTC
CASSYSSGVSPEQYF
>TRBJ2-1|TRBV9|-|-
TGTGCCAGCAGCCCTAGACCCCCGCACCTCTGGGGTGAGCAGTTCTTC
CASSPRPPHLWGEQFF
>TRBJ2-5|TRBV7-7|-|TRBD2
TGTGCTAGCAGCCAGGGACTAGCGGGGGGGGGCGAGACCCAGTACTTC
CASSQGLAGGGETQYF
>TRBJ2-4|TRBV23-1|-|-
TGCGCCAGCAGTCATCGGACGGGGCGCCAGGTCCAACCAGCCAAAAACATTCAGTACTTC
CASSHRTGRQVQPAKNIQYF
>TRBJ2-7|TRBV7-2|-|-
TGTGCCAGCAGCTTACAACAGTCCTACGAGCAGTACTTC
CASSLQQSYEQYF
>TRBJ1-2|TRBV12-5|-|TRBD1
TGTGCTAGTGGGCGTCGGACAGGCGCTGACTATGGCTACACCTTC
CASGRRTGADYGYTF
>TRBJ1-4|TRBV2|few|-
TGTGCCAGCATCCCTGCCCCAGCCCAAAGTGAAAAACTGTTTTTT
CASIPAPAQSEKLFF
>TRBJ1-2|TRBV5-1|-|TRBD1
TGCGCCAGCAGCTTGGGGGACAGGAGCGGTGGCTACACCTTC
CASSLGDRSGGYTF
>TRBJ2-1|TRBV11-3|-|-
TGTGCCAGCAGCCTACGCTCTAATGAGCAGTTCTTC
CASSLRSNEQFF
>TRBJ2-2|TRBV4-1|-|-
TGCGCCAGCAGCCACCTGGGGGGAGGCCAGGGGAAAACCGGGGAGCTGTTTTTT
CASSHLGGGQGKTGELFF
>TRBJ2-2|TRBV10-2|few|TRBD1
TGCGCCAGCGGCCCGGACAGGTCCTCTTTTAAGGATTTT
CASGPDRSSFKDF
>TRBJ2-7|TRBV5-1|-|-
TGCGCCAGCAGCTTGGCCGGGCGAATAGGACGGGCCTCCTACGAGCAGTACTTC
CASSLAGRIGRASYEQYF
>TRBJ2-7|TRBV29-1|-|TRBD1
TGCAGCGTCGACAGGGGGCCCTACGAGCAGTACTTC
CSVDRGPYEQYF
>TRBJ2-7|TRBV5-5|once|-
TGTGCCAGCAGCCGGGGGGCTTTGCTCCCTTTCTACGAGCAGTACTTC
CASSRGALLPFYEQYF
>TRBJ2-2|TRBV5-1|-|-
TGCGCCAGCAGCTTGGCCCTGGACCCAACGGGGAACACCGGGGAGCTGTTTTTT
CASSLALDPTGNTGELFF
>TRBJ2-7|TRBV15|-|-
TGTGCCACCAGCAGAGATCGGTGGTACGAGCAGTACTTC
CATSRDRWYEQYF
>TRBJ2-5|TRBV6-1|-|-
TGTGCCAGCAGTGCCGGGGGGCCAACGTTGGAGACCCAGTACTTC
CASSAGGPTLETQYF
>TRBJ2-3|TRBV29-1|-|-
TGCAGCGTTGGGAGAGGGCGCAGCACAGATACGCAGTATTTT
CSVGRGRSTDTQYF
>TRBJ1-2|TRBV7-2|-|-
TGTGCCAGCGTGAGTCCCGGGATATTAGGCTACACCTTC
CASVSPGILGYTF
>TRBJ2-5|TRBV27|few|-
TGTGCCAGCAGTTCACAGAGGTTTCGGGAGACCCAGTACTTC
CASSSQRFRETQYF
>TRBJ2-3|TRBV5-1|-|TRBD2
TGCGCCAGCGACGGGGGGAGCACAGATACGCAGTATTTT
CASDGGSTDTQYF
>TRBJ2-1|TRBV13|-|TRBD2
TGTGCCAGCAGCTTAGTTCTAGCGGGGGGGCCTATGGAGTCCTACAATGAGCAGTTCTTC
CASSLVLAGGPMESYNEQFF
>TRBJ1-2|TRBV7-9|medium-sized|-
TGTGCCAGCAGCTCGAACAGGGTGGCGGGAACTAACTATGGCTACACCTTC
CASSSNRVAGTNYGYTF
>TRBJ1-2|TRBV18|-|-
TGTGCCAGCTCGTCAGAGAGTGGCGCCTATGGCTACACCTTC
CASSSESGAYGYTF
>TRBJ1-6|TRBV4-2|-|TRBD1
TGTGCCAGCAGCTCTCAGGGGGCGCGTTCTGTGGGGTCACCCCTCCACTTT
CASSSQGARSVGSPLHF
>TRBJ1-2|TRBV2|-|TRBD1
TGTGCCAGCAAGACGGGGACAGGGCCTATGCATGGCTACACCTTC
CASKTGTGPMHGYTF
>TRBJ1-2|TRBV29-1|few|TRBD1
TGCAGCGTTAGGACAGGTCTCCATGGCTACACCTTC
CSVRTGLHGYTF